The 8 T cell receptor beta chains presented below share a single source sample, sequenced in a study of T cell repertoires in cytomegalovirus infection. Their antigen targets remain unknown. TCRdb fed the reads into MiXCR, producing one record per CDR3 protein. The data show approximately 49,000 distinct CDR3 sequences, roughly a fifth seen once. The specimen comprised CD8+ T cells from cultured PBMCs, sampled from culture after CMV antigen stimulation. The receptors originated from a human donor in good health (CMV status not recorded). Some clones in this sample may be carry-over from other donors' samples.

V usage is TRBV5-6 and J usage is TRBJ2-7; maybe TRBD1 (5 bases). This CDR3 contains 13 residues. V lost 0 bases, J lost 6 bases, and 10 bases lay in between. Germline lookup yields CDR1 SGHDT and CDR2 YYEEEE. The CDR3 spells CASSLAQGSEQYF. DNA of the CDR3: TGTGCCAGCAGCTTGGCTCAGGGCAGCGAGCAGTACTTC.

This clonotype has just a few counts. The rearrangement joins TRBV7-2 to TRBJ1-6; D possibly corresponds to TRBD1 (6 bases). The CDR3 is 12 residues long. Trimming took 7 bases from V and 14 from J, leaving 15 bases between them. Germline-derived CDR1 and CDR2 are SGHTA and FQGNSA. CDR3 sequence: CASTPGGDTLHF. The CDR3 nucleotides read TGTGCCAGCACCCCGGGGGGGGACACCCTCCACTTT.

This chain joins TRBV7-9 and TRBJ1-2; D is undetermined. The V gene lost 2 bases and the J gene lost 0 bases, with 16 bases spanning the gap. In germline, CDR1 is SEHNR, CDR2 FQNEAQ (reference sequence). The CDR3 is made up of 17 amino acids. The CDR3 region has the DNA TGTGCCAGCAGCTTAATCCCAAGGACGGATACTAACTATGGCTACACCTTC. Its translation is CASSLIPRTDTNYGYTF.

CDR3: CASSLAAGGLNEQYF. In nucleotides, the CDR3 is TGTGCCAGCAGCTTAGCAGCGGGGGGGCTCAACGAGCAGTACTTC. V usage is TRBV7-2 and J usage is TRBJ2-7, with TRBD2 matching 10 bases. The CDR3 spans 15 residues. The germline V gene has CDR1 SGHTA and CDR2 FQGNSA. Unmatched junction bases numbered 4, after V lost 0 bases and J lost 5 bases.

This clonotype showed up just a few times. The chain recombines TRBV7-8 with TRBJ1-1; no clear D. V was cut by 1 base and J by 4 bases, with 13 bases left in between. Germline CDR1 and CDR2: SGHVS and FQNEAQ. There are 15 residues in the CDR3. The CDR3 is CASSLGSPSGTEAFF. CDR3 DNA: TGTGCCAGCAGCTTAGGTTCCCCCTCGGGCACTGAAGCTTTCTTT.

This sequence joins TRBV2 and TRBJ2-1, with D tentatively TRBD2 (5 bases). The CDR3 loop spans 10 amino acids. Germline V gene lookup returns CDR1 SNHLY and CDR2 FYNNEI. V dropped 8 bases and J dropped 10 bases, with 9 bases sitting between them. The CDR3, as DNA: TGTGCCAGCGATTCGGGAGAGCAGTTCTTC. Protein sequence: CASDSGEQFF.

This clonotype has more than one count but fewer than ten. V is TRBV7-2 and J is TRBJ2-6, with D maybe TRBD1 (5 bases). CDR3 length equals 15 residues. Germline-derived CDR1 and CDR2 are SGHTA and FQGNSA. Trimming pared 1 base from V and 2 bases from J, leaving 6 bases between. CDR3 amino acids: CASSLGGAGANVLTF. DNA for the CDR3: TGTGCCAGCAGCTTAGGGGGCGCTGGGGCCAACGTCCTGACTTTC.

This clonotype showed up just a few times. The chain couples TRBV7-2 to TRBJ1-6; D not certain. CDR1 and CDR2 (germline): SGHTA, FQGNSA. V lost 0 bases and J lost 7, with 4 bases in between. The length of the CDR3 is 13 residues. CDR3 in amino acids: CASSLAGNSPLHF. In DNA, the CDR3 is TGTGCCAGCAGCTTAGCGGGCAATTCACCCCTCCACTTT.